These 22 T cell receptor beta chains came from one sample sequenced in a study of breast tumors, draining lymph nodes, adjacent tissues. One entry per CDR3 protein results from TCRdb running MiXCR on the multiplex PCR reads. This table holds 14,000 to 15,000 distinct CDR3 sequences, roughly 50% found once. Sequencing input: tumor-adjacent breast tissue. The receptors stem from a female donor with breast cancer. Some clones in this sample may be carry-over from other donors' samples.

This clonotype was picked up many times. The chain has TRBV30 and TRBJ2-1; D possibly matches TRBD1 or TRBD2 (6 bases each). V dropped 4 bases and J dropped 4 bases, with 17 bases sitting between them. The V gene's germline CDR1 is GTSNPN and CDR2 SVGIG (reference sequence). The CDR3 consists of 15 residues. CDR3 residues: CAWIGGSSLYNEQFF. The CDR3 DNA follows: TGTGCCTGGATCGGGGGCTCCTCTCTATACAATGAGCAGTTCTTC. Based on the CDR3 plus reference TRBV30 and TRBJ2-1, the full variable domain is SQTIHQWPATLVQPVGSPLSLECTVEGTSNPNLYWYRQAAGRGLQLLFYSVGIGQISSEVPQNLSASRPQDRQFILSSKKLLLSDSGFYLCAWIGGSSLYNEQFFGPGTRLTVL.

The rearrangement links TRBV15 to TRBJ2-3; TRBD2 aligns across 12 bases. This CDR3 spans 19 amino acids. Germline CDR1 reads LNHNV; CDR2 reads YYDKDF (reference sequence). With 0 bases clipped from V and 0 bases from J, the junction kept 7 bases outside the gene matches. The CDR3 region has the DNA TGTGCCACCAGCAGAGATCTACCCGGGACTAGCGGGAGCACAGATACGCAGTATTTT. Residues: CATSRDLPGTSGSTDTQYF. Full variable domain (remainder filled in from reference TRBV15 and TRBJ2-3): DAMVIQNPRYQVTQFGKPVTLSCSQTLNHNVMYWYQQKSSQAPKLLFHYYDKDFNNEADTPDNFQSRRPNTSFCFLDIRSPGLGDTAMYLCATSRDLPGTSGSTDTQYFGPGTRLTVL.

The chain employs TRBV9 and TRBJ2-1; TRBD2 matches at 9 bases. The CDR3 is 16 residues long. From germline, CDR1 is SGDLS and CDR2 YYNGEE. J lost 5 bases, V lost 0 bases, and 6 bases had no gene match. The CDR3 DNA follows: TGTGCCAGCAGCGTAGGACCAGCGGGGGGTAACAATGAGCAGTTCTTC. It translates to CASSVGPAGGNNEQFF.

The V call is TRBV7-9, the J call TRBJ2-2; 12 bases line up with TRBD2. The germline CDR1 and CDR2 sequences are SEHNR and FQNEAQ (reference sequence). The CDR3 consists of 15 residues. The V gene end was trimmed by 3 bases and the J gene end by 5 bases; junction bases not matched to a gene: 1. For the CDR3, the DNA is TGTGCCAGCAGCTTTGGACTAGCGGGGACCGGGGAGCTGTTTTTT. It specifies CASSFGLAGTGELFF.

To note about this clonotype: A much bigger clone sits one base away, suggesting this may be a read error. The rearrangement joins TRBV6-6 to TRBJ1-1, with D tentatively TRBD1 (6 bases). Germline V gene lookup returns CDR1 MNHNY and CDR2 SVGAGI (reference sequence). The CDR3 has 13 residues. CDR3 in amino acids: CAGSRGARTEAFF. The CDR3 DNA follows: TGTGCCGGCAGTAGGGGGGCGCGCACTGAAGCTTTCTTT.

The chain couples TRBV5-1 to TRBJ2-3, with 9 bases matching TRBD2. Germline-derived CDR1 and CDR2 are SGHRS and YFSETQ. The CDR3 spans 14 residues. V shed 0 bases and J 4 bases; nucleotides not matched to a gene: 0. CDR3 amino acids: CASSLGTSADTQYF. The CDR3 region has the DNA TGCGCCAGCAGCTTGGGGACTAGCGCAGATACGCAGTATTTT.

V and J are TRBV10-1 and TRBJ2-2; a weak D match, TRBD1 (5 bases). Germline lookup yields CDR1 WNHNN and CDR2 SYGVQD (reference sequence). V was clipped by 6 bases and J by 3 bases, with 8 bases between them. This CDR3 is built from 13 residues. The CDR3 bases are TGCGCCAGCAGGTGGACATACACCGGGGAGCTGTTTTTT. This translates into CASRWTYTGELFF.

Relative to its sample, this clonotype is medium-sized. The CDR3, as DNA: TGCAGTGCTAGAAGAGAATTCGGGACTAGCGGGAGTACCCTCAGCTCCTACAATGAGCAGTTCTTC. It is translated as CSARREFGTSGSTLSSYNEQFF. J is TRBJ2-1 and V is TRBV20-1; 14 bases align to TRBD2. V dropped 2 bases and J dropped 0; count of bases not matched to a gene: 18. The CDR3 sequence is 22 residues long. Germline CDR1 is DFQATT and CDR2 is SNEGSKA (reference sequence).

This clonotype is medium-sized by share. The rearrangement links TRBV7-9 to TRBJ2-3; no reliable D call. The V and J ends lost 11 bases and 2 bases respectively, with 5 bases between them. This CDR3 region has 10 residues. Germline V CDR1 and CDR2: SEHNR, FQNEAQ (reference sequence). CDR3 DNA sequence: TGTGCCGGCCACACAGATACGCAGTATTTT. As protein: CAGHTDTQYF.

CDR3 coding DNA: TGTGCCAGCAGCTCCGGGACAGGGGCGCGGGAGACCCAGTACTTC. Amino acid sequence: CASSSGTGARETQYF. The genes are TRBV13 and TRBJ2-5, with 10 bases aligning to TRBD1. Trimming removed 4 bases from V and 5 bases from J; junction bases left unmatched: 7. CDR3 length equals 15 residues. Germline V gene sequence: CDR1 PRHDT, CDR2 FYEKMQ (reference sequence).

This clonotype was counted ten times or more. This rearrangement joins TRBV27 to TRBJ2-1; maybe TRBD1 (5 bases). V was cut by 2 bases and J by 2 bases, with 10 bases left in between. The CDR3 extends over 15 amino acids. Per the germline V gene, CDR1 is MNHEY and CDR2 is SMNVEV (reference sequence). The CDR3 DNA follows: TGTGCCAGCAGTTTAAACAGGCAGACCTACAATGAGCAGTTCTTC. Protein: CASSLNRQTYNEQFF.

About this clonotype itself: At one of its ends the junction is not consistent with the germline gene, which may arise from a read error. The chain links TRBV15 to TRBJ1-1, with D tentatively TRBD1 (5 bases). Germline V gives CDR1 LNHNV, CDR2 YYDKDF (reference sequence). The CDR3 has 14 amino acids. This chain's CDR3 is CATGRERGGDEAFF. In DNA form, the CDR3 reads TGTGCCACCGGCAGAGAAAGGGGAGGGGATGAAGCTTTCTTT.

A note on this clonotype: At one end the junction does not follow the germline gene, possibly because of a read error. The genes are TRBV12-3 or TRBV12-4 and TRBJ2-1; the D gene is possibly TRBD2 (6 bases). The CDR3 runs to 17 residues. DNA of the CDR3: TGTGCCAGCAGTTCTCCGCGGGGAACGGCATCCTACAATGAACAGTTCTTC. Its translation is CASSSPRGTASYNEQFF.

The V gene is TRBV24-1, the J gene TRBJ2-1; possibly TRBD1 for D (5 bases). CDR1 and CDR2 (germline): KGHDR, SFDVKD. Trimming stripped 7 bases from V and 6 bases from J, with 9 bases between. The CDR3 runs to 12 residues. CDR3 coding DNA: TGTGCCACCAGCCAGGGTCCCAATGAGCAGTTCTTC. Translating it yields CATSQGPNEQFF.

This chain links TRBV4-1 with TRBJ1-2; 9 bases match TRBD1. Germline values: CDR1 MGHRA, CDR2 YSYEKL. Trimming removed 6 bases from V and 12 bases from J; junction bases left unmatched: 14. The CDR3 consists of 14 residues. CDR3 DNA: TGCGCCAGCAGACAAACAGGGGGCGAGAGGGGCCACACCTTC. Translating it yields CASRQTGGERGHTF.

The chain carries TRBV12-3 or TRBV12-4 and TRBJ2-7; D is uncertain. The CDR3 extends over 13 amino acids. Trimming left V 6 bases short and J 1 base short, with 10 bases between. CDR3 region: CASSPTASYEQYF. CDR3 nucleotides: TGTGCCAGCAGCCCAACGGCATCCTACGAGCAGTACTTC.

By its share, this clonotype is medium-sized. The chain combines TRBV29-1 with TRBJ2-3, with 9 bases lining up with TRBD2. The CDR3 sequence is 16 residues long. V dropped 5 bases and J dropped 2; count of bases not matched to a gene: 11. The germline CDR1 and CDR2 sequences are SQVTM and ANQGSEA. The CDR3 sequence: CSVPGVAGAVTDTQYF. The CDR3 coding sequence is TGCAGCGTTCCCGGGGTAGCGGGGGCGGTCACAGATACGCAGTATTTT.

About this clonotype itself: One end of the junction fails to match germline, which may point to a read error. The chain's CDR3 is CATSLGNSNSRYPF. The CDR3 DNA is TGTGCCACCAGCTTAGGTAACAGTAACTCCCGCTACCCCTTC. The rearrangement joins TRBV15 to TRBJ1-2, with unresolved D. CDR3 size: 14 residues. Germline CDR1 and CDR2: LNHNV and YYDKDF (reference sequence). Variable domain in full (rest from reference TRBV15 and TRBJ1-2): DAMVIQNPRYQVTQFGKPVTLSCSQTLNHNVMYWYQQKSSQAPKLLFHYYDKDFNNEADTPDNFQSRRPNTSFCFLDIRSPGLGDTAMYLCATSLGNSNSRYPFGSGTRLTVV.

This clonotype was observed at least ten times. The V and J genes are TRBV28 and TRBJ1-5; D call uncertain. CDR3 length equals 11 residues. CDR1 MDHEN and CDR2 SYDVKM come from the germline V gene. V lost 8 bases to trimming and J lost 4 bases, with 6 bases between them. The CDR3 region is CASGRNQPQHF. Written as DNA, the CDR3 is TGTGCCAGCGGGCGAAATCAGCCCCAGCATTTT.

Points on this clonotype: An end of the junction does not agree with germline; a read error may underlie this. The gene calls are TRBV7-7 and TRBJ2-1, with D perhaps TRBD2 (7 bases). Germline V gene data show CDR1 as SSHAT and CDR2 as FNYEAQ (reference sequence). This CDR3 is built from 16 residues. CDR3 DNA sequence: TGTGCTAGCAGCCCCGGCGGGGGCCAGTCCAACAATGAGCAGTTCTTC. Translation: CASSPGGGQSNNEQFF.

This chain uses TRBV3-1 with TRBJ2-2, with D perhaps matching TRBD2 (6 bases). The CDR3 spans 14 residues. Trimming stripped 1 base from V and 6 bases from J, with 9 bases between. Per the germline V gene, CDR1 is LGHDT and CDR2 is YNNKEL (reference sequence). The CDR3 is CASSQVVAAGELFF. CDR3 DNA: TGTGCCAGCAGCCAAGTTGTAGCGGCCGGGGAGCTGTTTTTT. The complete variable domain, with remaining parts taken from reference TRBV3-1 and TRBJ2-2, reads DTAVSQTPKYLVTQMGNDKSIKCEQNLGHDTMYWYKQDSKKFLKIMFSYNNKELIINETVPNRFSPKSPDKAHLNLHINSLELGDSAVYFCASSQVVAAGELFFGEGSRLTVL.

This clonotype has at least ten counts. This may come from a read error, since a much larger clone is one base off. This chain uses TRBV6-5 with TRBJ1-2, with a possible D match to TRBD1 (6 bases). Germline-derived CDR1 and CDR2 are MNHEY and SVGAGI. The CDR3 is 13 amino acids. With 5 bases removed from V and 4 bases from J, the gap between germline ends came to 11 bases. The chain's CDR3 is CASSHRVFYGYTF. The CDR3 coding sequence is TGTGCCAGCAGTCACAGGGTTTTCTATGGCTACACCTTC.